This T cell receptor (beta chain) was recorded in a study of early T cells in non-severe SARS-CoV-2 infection. Study findings and constraints: Database matching using VDJdb favored anti-spike CD8 responses, with private and CD4 specificities left missing.

CDR1 and CDR2 (germline): SEHNR, FQNEAQ (reference sequence). Trimming shortened V by 3 bases and J by 9 bases, and 11 bases separated the two germline ends. The CDR3 extends over 13 amino acids. In this sample, this clonotype turned up many times. Its matching antigen is unknown. Unique molecular identifiers were added to individual cDNA molecules. TCRdb fed the 5' RACE reads into MiXCR, producing one record per CDR3 protein. The sample yields about 64,000 distinct CDR3 sequences, roughly 9% seen once. This specimen consisted of whole blood, obtained at baseline. The sequence was obtained from an adult who was a healthcare worker with PCR-confirmed SARS-CoV-2 infection or an uninfected control (not recorded which). The chain recombines TRBV7-9 with TRBJ2-2; no firm D call. The CDR3 is CASSFGIVRELFF. As DNA, the CDR3 is TGTGCCAGCAGCTTTGGGATCGTGAGGGAGCTGTTTTTT.